The next 22 T cell receptor beta chains were all read from a single sample in a study of T cells after yellow fever vaccination. TCRdb fed the 5' RACE reads into MiXCR, producing one record per CDR3 protein. The table shows hundreds of thousands of distinct CDR3 sequences, with around an eighth occurring only once. Sequencing used PBMCs, obtained on the day of the yellow fever booster vaccination. These receptors all stem from a man younger than 40 who received the YFV17D yellow fever vaccine.

The chain combines TRBV6-1 with TRBJ2-1; 7 bases map to TRBD1. CDR3 length: 17 residues. Looked up from germline, CDR1 is MNHNS and CDR2 is SASEGT. V was pared by 4 bases and J by 10 bases, with 19 bases of the junction left unmatched. Written as DNA, the CDR3 is TGTGCCAGCAGTGTACATGCCGGGACAGCGTACGGTGGAGAGCAGTTCTTC. As protein: CASSVHAGTAYGGEQFF.

This clonotype was seen only a few times. V and J are TRBV5-1 and TRBJ2-5; no clear D gene. V was trimmed by 1 base and J by 5 bases, leaving 12 bases between them. The germline gives CDR1 SGHRS, CDR2 YFSETQ. The CDR3 has 14 residues. The CDR3 DNA reads TGCGCCAGCAGCTTGAACGTGGGCGAGGAGACCCAGTACTTC. Its protein product is CASSLNVGEETQYF.

V gene TRBV7-8 combines with J gene TRBJ2-5, with TRBD2 matching 7 bases. Germline V gene data show CDR1 as SGHVS and CDR2 as FQNEAQ. The CDR3 is 16 residues long. J was trimmed by 5 bases and V by 8 bases; bases with no gene match: 17. CDR3 loop: CASEIGGIFSSETQYF. As DNA, the CDR3 is TGTGCCAGCGAGATCGGGGGGATTTTTAGTTCGGAGACCCAGTACTTC.

The V and J genes are TRBV29-1 and TRBJ2-1; D might be TRBD2 (6 bases). The CDR3 consists of 13 residues. The germline gives CDR1 SQVTM, CDR2 ANQGSEA. The V end was cut by 4 bases, the J end by 6 bases, with 13 bases between. The CDR3 protein is CSVAGKAGNEQFF. The CDR3 DNA sequence: TGCAGCGTTGCGGGAAAAGCGGGCAATGAGCAGTTCTTC.

The sample holds one count of this clonotype. A much larger clonotype is one base distant, so this may be a read error. The chain links TRBV12-3 or TRBV12-4 to TRBJ2-6, with TRBD1 matching 8 bases. The CDR3 runs 16 residues. The DNA for the CDR3 is TGTGCCAGCAGCCTATCGGCAGGGGGCAGGGCCATCGTCCTGACTTTC. Encoded protein: CASSLSAGGRAIVLTF.

This clonotype was observed many times. J is TRBJ2-1 and V is TRBV18; D call uncertain. Deletions cut 2 bases from V and 0 bases from J, with 11 bases between. The germline V gene has CDR1 KGHSH and CDR2 LQKENI. The CDR3 has 16 amino acids. This chain's CDR3 is CASSPAISNSYNEQFF. CDR3 nucleotide sequence: TGTGCCAGCTCACCAGCGATAAGCAACTCCTACAATGAGCAGTTCTTC.

V gene TRBV7-2 combines with J gene TRBJ2-5; TRBD1 agrees at 9 bases. Germline-derived CDR1 and CDR2 are SGHTA and FQGNSA. J lost 5 bases, V lost 5 bases, and 12 bases had no gene match. The length of the CDR3 is 16 residues. The CDR3 DNA is TGTGCCAGCAGCCCACTACAGGGGGCGCTCAGGGAGACCCAGTACTTC. Its protein product is CASSPLQGALRETQYF.

The chain combines TRBV7-2 with TRBJ2-7; the D gene is possibly TRBD1 (6 bases). This CDR3 spans 16 amino acids. Trimming shortened V by 5 bases and J by 0 bases, and 17 bases separated the two germline ends. Germline assignment: CDR1 SGHTA and CDR2 FQGNSA. The CDR3 DNA reads as TGTGCCAGCAGCCCGAGTTGGGCAGGGGCCTCCTACGAGCAGTACTTC. This codes for CASSPSWAGASYEQYF.

The sample holds a few counts of this clonotype. This sequence joins TRBV10-3 and TRBJ1-2; tentatively, D is TRBD1 (5 bases). The germline gives CDR1 ENHRY, CDR2 SYGVKD. The ends were cut back, 4 bases at V and 0 bases at J, with 9 bases in the middle. The CDR3 length is 14 residues. CDR3 nucleotides: TGTGCCATCAGTGGGGGCCCAGCTAACTATGGCTACACCTTC. The encoded protein is CAISGGPANYGYTF.

This clonotype was observed a handful of times. This chain's CDR3 is CASSGKGRDTGELFF. CDR3 bases: TGCGCCAGCAGCGGCAAGGGCAGGGACACCGGGGAGCTGTTTTTT. The chain has TRBV5-1 and TRBJ2-2; D possibly corresponds to TRBD1 (5 bases). V gave up 4 bases and J gave up 3 bases, with 13 bases separating them. The CDR3 has 15 residues. Germline loops: CDR1 SGHRS, CDR2 YFSETQ.

The table lists this clonotype with a few counts. The chain recombines TRBV12-3 or TRBV12-4 with TRBJ2-7, with TRBD1 matching over 10 bases. V was clipped by 6 bases and J by 4 bases; unmatched bases: 9. The CDR3 covers 15 residues. CDR3 region: CASRARTGGPYEQYF. The CDR3 region has the DNA TGTGCCAGCAGAGCGCGGACAGGGGGGCCGTACGAGCAGTACTTC.

A few counts support this clonotype. This rearrangement joins TRBV19 to TRBJ2-3; 7 positions match TRBD2. CDR3 length: 14 residues. The V gene end was trimmed by 7 bases and the J gene end by 2 bases; junction bases not matched to a gene: 6. Germline V gives CDR1 LNHDA, CDR2 SQIVND (reference sequence). CDR3 in DNA: TGTGCCAGTAAACTAGCGAAGAACACAGATACGCAGTATTTT. It codes for CASKLAKNTDTQYF.

The chain joins TRBV4-3 to TRBJ2-5; 9 bases match TRBD2. CDR3 length: 15 amino acids. Trimming cost V 0 bases and J 4 bases; bases outside gene matches: 3. CDR1 is LGHNA and CDR2 is YSLEER in the germline V gene. CDR3 sequence (DNA): TGCGCCAGCAGCCAAGATAGCGGGAGTCGAGAGACCCAGTACTTC. It codes for CASSQDSGSRETQYF.

The V gene is TRBV6-2 or TRBV6-3, the J gene TRBJ2-3, with 8 bases that match TRBD2. CDR3 length equals 16 residues. The V segment lost 2 bases and the J segment 5 bases; nucleotides outside the gene matches: 9. Germline V gene data show CDR1 as MNHEY and CDR2 as SVGEGT. Written as DNA, the CDR3 is TGTGCCAGCAGTTACCCGATGACGACTAGCGAAGATACGCAGTATTTT. Translation: CASSYPMTTSEDTQYF.

J is TRBJ2-7 and V is TRBV5-5; TRBD1 agrees at 9 bases. The junction had 10 bases not matched to a gene; V was cut back by 5 bases and J by 4 bases. Germline V gene lookup returns CDR1 SGHKS and CDR2 YYEKEE (reference sequence). CDR3 size: 15 residues. CDR3 sequence (DNA): TGTGCCAGCAGTCGCGGGACAGGGACGACGTACGAGCAGTACTTC. This gives the protein CASSRGTGTTYEQYF.

This clonotype has just a few counts. This chain links TRBV9 with TRBJ1-1; no firm D call. CDR1 is SGDLS and CDR2 is YYNGEE in the germline V gene. Trimming pared 0 bases from V and 0 bases from J, leaving 9 bases between. The CDR3 contains 15 residues. The CDR3 region has the DNA TGTGCCAGCAGCGTAGATAACCTCATGAACACTGAAGCTTTCTTT. Its translation: CASSVDNLMNTEAFF.

The rearrangement links TRBV12-3 or TRBV12-4 to TRBJ2-1; TRBD2 agrees at 7 bases. Losses at the gene ends were 4 bases for V and 8 bases for J; bases not matched to a gene: 5. This CDR3 has 13 amino acids. The CDR3 nucleotides are TGTGCCAGCAGTTACCGCGGGAGCGATGAGCAGTTCTTC. Protein product: CASSYRGSDEQFF.

The rearrangement uses TRBV6-2 or TRBV6-3 and TRBJ2-1, with TRBD2 as a possible D gene (5 bases). Germline assignment: CDR1 MNHEY and CDR2 SVGEGT. V shed 3 bases and J shed 0 bases, with 9 bases lying between them. This CDR3 is built from 15 residues. CDR3 nucleotides: TGTGCCAGCAGTTATGGCGGGCGCTCCTACAATGAGCAGTTCTTC. As protein: CASSYGGRSYNEQFF.

This clonotype turned up a few times. The chain recombines TRBV29-1 with TRBJ2-5; no firm D call. V lost 4 bases and J 5 bases, leaving 20 bases between the germline ends. This CDR3 is 15 amino acids long. Germline assignment: CDR1 SQVTM and CDR2 ANQGSEA. CDR3: CSVGLVGPQPETQYF. The CDR3 DNA sequence: TGCAGCGTTGGTTTGGTGGGTCCCCAGCCGGAGACCCAGTACTTC.

The V gene is TRBV5-1, the J gene TRBJ2-7; D perhaps matches TRBD1 (5 bases). CDR3 length: 14 amino acids. Trimming left V 1 base short and J 2 bases short, with 10 bases between. Germline V lookup: CDR1 SGHRS, CDR2 YFSETQ. For the CDR3, the DNA is TGCGCCAGCAGCTTGCAGACAGCAACCTACGAGCAGTACTTC. Amino acids: CASSLQTATYEQYF.

This clonotype was seen many times. V gene TRBV7-2 combines with J gene TRBJ2-3; D remains ambiguous. Germline CDR1 and CDR2: SGHTA and FQGNSA. V gave up 5 bases and J gave up 1 base, with 10 bases separating them. There are 14 residues in the CDR3. CDR3 in amino acids: CASSPSVGTDTQYF. The CDR3 bases are TGTGCCAGCAGCCCCTCGGTAGGCACAGATACGCAGTATTTT.

This clonotype was seen only once. V is TRBV6-5 and J is TRBJ2-1, with TRBD2 matching 7 bases. The V segment lost 3 bases and the J segment 8 bases; nucleotides outside the gene matches: 19. Germline loops: CDR1 MNHEY, CDR2 SVGAGI. The CDR3 extends over 18 amino acids. The CDR3 sequence: CASSYRFGGRAGSDEQFF. The CDR3 region has the DNA TGTGCCAGCAGTTATAGATTTGGAGGGAGGGCCGGATCAGATGAGCAGTTCTTC.